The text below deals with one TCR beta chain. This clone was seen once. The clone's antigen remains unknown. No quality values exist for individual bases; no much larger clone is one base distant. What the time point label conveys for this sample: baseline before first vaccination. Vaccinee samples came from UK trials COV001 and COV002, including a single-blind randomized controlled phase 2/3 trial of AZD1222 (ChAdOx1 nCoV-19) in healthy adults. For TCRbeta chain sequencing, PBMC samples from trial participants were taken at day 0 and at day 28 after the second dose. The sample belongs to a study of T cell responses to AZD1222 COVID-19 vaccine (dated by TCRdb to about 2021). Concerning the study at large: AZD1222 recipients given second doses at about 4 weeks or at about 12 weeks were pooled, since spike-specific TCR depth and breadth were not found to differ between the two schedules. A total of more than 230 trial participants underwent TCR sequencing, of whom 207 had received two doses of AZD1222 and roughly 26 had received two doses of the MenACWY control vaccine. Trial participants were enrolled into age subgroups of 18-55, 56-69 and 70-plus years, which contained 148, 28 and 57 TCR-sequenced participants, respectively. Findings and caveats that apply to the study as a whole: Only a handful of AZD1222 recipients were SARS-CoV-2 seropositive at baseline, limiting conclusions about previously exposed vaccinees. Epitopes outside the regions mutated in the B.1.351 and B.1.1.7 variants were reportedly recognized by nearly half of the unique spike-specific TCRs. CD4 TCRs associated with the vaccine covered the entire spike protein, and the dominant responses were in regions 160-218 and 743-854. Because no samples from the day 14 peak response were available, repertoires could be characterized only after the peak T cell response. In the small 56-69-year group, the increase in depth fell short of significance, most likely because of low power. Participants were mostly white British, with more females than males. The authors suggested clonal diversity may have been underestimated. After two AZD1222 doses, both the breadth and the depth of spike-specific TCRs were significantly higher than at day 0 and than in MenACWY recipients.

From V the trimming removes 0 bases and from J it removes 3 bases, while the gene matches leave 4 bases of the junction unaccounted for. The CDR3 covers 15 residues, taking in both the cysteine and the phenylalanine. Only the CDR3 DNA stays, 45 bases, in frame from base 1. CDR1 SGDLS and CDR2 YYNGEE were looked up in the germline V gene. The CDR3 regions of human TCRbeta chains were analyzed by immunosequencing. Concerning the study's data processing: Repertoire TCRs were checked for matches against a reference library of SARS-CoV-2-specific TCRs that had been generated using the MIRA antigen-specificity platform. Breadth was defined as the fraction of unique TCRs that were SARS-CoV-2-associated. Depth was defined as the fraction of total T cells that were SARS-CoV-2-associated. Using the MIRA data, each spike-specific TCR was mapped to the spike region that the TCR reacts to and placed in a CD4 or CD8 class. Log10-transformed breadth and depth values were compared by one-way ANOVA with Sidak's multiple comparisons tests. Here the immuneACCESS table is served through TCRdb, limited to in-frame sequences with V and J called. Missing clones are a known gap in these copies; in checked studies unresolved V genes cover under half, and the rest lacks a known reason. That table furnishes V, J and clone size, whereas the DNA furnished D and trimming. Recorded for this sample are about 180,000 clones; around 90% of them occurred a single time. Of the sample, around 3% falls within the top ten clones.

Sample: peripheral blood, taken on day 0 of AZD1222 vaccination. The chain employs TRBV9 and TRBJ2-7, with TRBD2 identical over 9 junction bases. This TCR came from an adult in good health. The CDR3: CASSVGAGGLYEQYF. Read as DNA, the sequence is TGTGCCAGCAGCGTAGGAGCGGGAGGACTCTACGAGCAGTACTTC.